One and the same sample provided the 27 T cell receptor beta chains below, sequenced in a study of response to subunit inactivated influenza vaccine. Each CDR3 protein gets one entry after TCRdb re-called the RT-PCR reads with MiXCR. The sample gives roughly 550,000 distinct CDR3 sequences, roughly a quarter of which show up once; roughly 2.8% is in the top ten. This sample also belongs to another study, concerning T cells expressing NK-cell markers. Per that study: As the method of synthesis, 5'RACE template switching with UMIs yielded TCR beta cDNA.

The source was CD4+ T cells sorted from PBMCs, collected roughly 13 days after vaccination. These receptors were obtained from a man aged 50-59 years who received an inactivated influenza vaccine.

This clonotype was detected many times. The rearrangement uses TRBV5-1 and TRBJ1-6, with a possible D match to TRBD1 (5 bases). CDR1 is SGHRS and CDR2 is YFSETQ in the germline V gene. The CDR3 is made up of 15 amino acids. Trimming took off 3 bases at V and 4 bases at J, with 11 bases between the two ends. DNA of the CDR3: TGCGCCAGCAGCTCAGGGACTGCGTATAATTCACCCCTCCACTTT. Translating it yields CASSSGTAYNSPLHF. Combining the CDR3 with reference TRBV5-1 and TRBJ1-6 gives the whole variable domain KAGVTQTPRYLIKTRGQQVTLSCSPISGHRSVSWYQQTPGQGLQFLFEYFSETQRNKGNFPGRFSGRQFSNSRSEMNVSTLELGDSALYLCASSSGTAYNSPLHFGNGTRLTVT.

The CDR3 loop is CASSYGTSGSRGETQYF. The CDR3 DNA reads TGTGCCAGCAGTTACGGGACTAGCGGGAGTCGGGGAGAGACCCAGTACTTC. The genes are TRBV6-5 and TRBJ2-5; TRBD2 matches 14 bases. Germline trimming cut 2 bases from V and 4 bases from J; bases unmatched to any gene: 6. The V gene's germline CDR1 is MNHEY and CDR2 SVGAGI. This CDR3 spans 17 amino acids.

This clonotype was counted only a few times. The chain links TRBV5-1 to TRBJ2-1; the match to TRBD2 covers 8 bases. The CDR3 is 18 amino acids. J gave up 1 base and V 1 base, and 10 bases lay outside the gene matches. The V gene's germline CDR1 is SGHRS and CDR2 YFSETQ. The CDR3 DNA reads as TGCGCCAGCAGCTTGTTTATGGCGGGGGGCCGTTCCTACAATGAGCAGTTCTTC. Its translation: CASSLFMAGGRSYNEQFF.

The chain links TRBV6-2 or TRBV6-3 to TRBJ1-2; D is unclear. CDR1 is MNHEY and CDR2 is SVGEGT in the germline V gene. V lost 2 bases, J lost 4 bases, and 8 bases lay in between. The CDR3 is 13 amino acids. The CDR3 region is CASSYAQIYGYTF. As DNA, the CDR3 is TGTGCCAGCAGTTACGCTCAGATCTATGGCTACACCTTC.

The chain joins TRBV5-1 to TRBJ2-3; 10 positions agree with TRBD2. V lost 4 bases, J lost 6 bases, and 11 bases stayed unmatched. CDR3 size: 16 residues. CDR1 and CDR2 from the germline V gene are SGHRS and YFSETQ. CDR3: CASSVKREGLTDTQYF. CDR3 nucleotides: TGCGCCAGCAGCGTAAAGCGGGAGGGCCTCACGGATACGCAGTATTTT.

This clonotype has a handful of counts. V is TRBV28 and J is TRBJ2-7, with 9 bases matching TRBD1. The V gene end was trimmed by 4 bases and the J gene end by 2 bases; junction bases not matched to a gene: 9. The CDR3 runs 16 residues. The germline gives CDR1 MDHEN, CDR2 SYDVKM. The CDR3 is CASSSHGQGNPYEQYF. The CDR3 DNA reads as TGTGCCAGCAGTTCCCACGGACAGGGGAACCCCTACGAGCAGTACTTC.

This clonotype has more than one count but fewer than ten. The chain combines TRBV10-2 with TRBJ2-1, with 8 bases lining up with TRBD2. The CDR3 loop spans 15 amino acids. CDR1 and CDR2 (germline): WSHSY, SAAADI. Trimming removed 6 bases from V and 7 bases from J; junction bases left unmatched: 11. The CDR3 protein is CASRTVARGGNEQFF. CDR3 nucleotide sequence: TGCGCCAGCAGGACCGTCGCCCGGGGGGGAAATGAGCAGTTCTTC.

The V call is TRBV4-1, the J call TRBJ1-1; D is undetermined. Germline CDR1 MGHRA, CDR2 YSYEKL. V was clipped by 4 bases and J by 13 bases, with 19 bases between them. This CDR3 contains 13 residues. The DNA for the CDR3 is TGCGCCAGCAGCCGAGCTAGTGGTCAGGAGGTTTTCTTT. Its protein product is CASSRASGQEVFF.

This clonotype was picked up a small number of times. CDR3 nucleotide sequence: TGTGCCATCAGGCCCAGGGGGGATAATTCACCCCTCCACTTT. This sequence encodes CAIRPRGDNSPLHF. The chain uses TRBV10-3 and TRBJ1-6, with 7 bases identical to TRBD1. Germline V CDR1 and CDR2: ENHRY, SYGVKD. There are 14 residues in the CDR3. Trimming cost V 6 bases and J 5 bases; bases outside gene matches: 4.

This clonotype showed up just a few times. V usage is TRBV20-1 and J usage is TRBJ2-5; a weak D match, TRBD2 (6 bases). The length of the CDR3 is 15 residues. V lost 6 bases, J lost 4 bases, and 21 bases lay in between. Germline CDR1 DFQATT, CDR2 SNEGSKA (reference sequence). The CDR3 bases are TGCAGTGCCAAGAGACTAGTCCGGGCAGGAGAGACCCAGTACTTC. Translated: CSAKRLVRAGETQYF.

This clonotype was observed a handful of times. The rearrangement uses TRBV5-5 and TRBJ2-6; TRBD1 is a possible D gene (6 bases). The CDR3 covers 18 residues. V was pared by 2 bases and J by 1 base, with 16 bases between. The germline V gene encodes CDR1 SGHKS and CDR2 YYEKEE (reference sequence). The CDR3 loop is CASSFRDTTPSGANVLTF. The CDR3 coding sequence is TGTGCCAGCAGCTTCCGGGACACCACTCCTTCTGGGGCCAACGTCCTGACTTTC.

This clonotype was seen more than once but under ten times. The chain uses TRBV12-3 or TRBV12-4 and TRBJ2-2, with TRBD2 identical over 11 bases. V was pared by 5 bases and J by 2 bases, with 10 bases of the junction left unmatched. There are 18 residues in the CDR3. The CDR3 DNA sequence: TGTGCCAGCAGTGCTAGACTAGCGGGATTATCTAACACCGGGGAGCTGTTTTTT. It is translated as CASSARLAGLSNTGELFF.

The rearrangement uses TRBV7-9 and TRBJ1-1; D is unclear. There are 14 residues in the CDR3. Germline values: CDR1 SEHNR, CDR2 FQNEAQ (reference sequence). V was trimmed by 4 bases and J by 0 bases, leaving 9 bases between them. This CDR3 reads CASSSQNLNTEAFF. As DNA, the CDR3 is TGTGCCAGCAGCTCACAGAACCTGAACACTGAAGCTTTCTTT.

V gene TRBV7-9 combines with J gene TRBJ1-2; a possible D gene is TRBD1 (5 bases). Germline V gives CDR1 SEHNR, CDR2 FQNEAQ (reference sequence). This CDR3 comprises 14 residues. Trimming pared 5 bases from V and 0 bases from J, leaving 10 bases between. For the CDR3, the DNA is TGTGCCAGCAGCCACCAGGACACTAACTATGGCTACACCTTC. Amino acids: CASSHQDTNYGYTF. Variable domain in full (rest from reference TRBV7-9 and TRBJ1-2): DTGVSQNPRHKITKRGQNVTFRCDPISEHNRLYWYRQTLGQGPEFLTYFQNEAQLEKSRLLSDRFSAERPKGSFSTLEIQRTEQGDSAMYLCASSHQDTNYGYTFGSGTRLTVV.

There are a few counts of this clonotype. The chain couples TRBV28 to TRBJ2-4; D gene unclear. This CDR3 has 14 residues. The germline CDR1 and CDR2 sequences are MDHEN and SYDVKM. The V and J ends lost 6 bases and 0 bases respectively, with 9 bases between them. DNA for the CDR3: TGTGCCAGCAGAGCTACTCTAGCCAAAAACATTCAGTACTTC. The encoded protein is CASRATLAKNIQYF.

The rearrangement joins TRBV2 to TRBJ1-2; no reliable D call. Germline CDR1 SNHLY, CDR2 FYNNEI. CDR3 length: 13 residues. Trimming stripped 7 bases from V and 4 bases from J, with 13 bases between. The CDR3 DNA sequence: TGTGCCAGCACCGAGGGAGGAGGCTATGGCTACACCTTC. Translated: CASTEGGGYGYTF.

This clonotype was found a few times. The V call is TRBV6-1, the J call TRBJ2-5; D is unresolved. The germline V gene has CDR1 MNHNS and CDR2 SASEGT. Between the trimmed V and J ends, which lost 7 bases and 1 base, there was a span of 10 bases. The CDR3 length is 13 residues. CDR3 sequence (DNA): TGTGCCAGCACTATACAGATCCAAGAGACCCAGTACTTC. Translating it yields CASTIQIQETQYF.

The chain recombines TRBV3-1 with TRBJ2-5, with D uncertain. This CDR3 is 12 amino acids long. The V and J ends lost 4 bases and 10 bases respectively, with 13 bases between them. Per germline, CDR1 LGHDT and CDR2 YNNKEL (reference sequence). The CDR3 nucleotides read TGTGCCAGCAGCCCGACAAGTTTGGACCAGTACTTC. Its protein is CASSPTSLDQYF.

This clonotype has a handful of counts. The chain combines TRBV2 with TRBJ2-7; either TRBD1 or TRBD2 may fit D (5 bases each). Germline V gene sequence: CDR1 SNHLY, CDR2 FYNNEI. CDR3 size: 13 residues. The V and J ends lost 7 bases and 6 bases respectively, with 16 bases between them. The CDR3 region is CASKGAGSSEQYF. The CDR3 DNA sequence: TGTGCCAGCAAGGGAGCAGGGTCTAGCGAGCAGTACTTC.

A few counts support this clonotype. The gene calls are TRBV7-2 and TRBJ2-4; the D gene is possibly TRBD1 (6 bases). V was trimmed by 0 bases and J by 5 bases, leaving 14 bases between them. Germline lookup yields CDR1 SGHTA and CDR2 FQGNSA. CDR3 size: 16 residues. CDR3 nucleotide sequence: TGTGCCAGCAGCTTAGCGCGTAGGACAGTGGAAAACATTCAGTACTTC. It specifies CASSLARRTVENIQYF.

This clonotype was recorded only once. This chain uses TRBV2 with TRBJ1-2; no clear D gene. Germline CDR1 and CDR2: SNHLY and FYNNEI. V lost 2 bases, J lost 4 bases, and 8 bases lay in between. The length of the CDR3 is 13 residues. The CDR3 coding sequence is TGTGCCAGCAGTGAACGGACGGTCTATGGCTACACCTTC. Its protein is CASSERTVYGYTF.

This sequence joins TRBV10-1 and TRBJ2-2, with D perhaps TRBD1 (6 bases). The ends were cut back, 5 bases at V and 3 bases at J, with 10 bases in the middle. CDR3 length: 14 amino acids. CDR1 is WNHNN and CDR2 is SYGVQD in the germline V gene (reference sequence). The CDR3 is CASSHRVDTGELFF. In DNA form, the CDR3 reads TGCGCCAGCAGTCACAGGGTGGACACCGGGGAGCTGTTTTTT.

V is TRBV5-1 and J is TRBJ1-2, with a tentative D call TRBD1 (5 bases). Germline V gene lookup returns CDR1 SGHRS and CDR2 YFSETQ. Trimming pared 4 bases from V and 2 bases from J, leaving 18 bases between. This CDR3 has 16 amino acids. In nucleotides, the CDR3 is TGCGCCAGCAGCCTGGGACCCTGGGCAAGGAACTATGGCTACACCTTC. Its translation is CASSLGPWARNYGYTF.

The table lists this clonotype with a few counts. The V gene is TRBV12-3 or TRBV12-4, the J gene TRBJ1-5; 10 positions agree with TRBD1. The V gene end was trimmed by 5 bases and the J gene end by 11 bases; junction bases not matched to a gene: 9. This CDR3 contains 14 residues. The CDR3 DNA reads TGTGCCAGCAGTAGACAGGGGGCCCTGGTGGCCCAGCATTTT. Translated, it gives CASSRQGALVAQHF.

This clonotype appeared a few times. The CDR3 DNA is TGCGCCAGCAGCATGGACGGTAACATCTACAATGAGCAGTTCTTC. Protein: CASSMDGNIYNEQFF. The genes are TRBV5-1 and TRBJ2-1; no clear D. In germline, CDR1 is SGHRS, CDR2 YFSETQ. Trimming left V 4 bases short and J 3 bases short, with 14 bases between. CDR3 size: 15 residues.

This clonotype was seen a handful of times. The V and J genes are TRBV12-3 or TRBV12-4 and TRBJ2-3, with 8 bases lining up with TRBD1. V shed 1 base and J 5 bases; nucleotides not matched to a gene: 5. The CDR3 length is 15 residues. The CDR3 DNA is TGTGCCAGCAGTTTAGGACAGGGGATGGGAGATACGCAGTATTTT. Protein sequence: CASSLGQGMGDTQYF.

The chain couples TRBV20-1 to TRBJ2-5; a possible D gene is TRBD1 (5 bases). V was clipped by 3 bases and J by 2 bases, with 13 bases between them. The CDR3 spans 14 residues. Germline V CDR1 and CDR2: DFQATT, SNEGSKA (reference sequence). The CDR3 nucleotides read TGCAGTGCTAGGTCCGCGCAGGGACAAGAGACCCAGTACTTC. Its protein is CSARSAQGQETQYF.